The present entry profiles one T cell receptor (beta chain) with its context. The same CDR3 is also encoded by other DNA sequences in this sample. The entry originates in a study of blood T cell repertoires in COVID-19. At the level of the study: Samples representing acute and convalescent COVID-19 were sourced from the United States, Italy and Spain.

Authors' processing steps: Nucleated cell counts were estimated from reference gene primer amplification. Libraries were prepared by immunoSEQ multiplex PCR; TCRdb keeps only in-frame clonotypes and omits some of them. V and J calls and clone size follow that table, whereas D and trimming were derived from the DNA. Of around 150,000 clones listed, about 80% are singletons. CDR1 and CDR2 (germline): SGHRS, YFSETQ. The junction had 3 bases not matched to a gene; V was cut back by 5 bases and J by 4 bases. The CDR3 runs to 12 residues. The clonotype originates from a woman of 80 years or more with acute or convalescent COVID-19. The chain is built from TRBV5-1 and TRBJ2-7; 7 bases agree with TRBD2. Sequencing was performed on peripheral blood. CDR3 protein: CASSGGVYEQYF. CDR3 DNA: TGCGCCAGCAGTGGGGGGGTGTACGAGCAGTACTTC.